This T cell receptor (beta chain) was identified during a study of CD8+ T cells in alopecia areata. Study at large: Tofacitinib administration to treated patients was oral, at 5 to 10 mg twice daily.

Isolated RNA was reverse transcribed into cDNA used as the sequencing template. Here immunoSEQ multiplex PCR was the method, and the copy in TCRdb shows in-frame clones only, minus some. The sample lists roughly 12,000 clones; about 65% were seen once. Stated treatment: oral pan-JAK inhibitor, 5-10 mg twice daily. From alopecia areata patients, lesional scalp punch biopsies and peripheral blood were collected. The junction had 3 bases not matched to a gene; V was cut back by 3 bases and J by 0 bases. This CDR3 region has 15 residues. The V gene's germline CDR1 is LNHDA and CDR2 SQIVND (reference sequence).

The chain employs TRBV19 and TRBJ1-1, with 8 bases fitting TRBD1. The source was skin, collected at week 4, from a patient treated with tofacitinib. The receptor's source is a human donor with alopecia areata. The CDR3 coding sequence is TGTGCCAGTAGTATCCAGACAGGGGTGAACACTGAAGCTTTCTTT. Protein sequence: CASSIQTGVNTEAFF. The full variable domain, rest sourced from reference TRBV19 and TRBJ1-1, is DGGITQSPKYLFRKEGQNVTLSCEQNLNHDAMYWYRQDPGQGLRLIYYSQIVNDFQKGDIAEGYSVSREKKESFPLTVTSAQKNPTAFYLCASSIQTGVNTEAFFGQGTRLTVV.